These T cell receptor beta chains were read from a single sample in a study of shared clonotypes between healthy human individuals. The assay was immunoSEQ multiplex PCR, and TCRdb's table has in-frame clones only and misses some. The sample lists around 640,000 clones, around 96% occurring once. The sequencing input was naive CD8+ T cells sorted from blood. The receptors originated from a woman under 40 in good health. CDR3s include the opening cysteine and the closing phenylalanine or tryptophan. A D gene is named only where the DNA matches it firmly. Size is omitted from some rows. Given values are once, few, many or a class for expanded clones.

clone size,D gene,J gene,V gene,CDR3 protein,CDR3 DNA
.,TRBD1,TRBJ1-2,TRBV13,CASSLPGQGLGANYGYTF,TGTGCCAGCAGCTTGCCGGGACAGGGGTTGGGAGCTAACTATGGCTACACCTTC
.,.,TRBJ2-7,TRBV29-1,CSVAGEEAHEQYF,TGCAGCGTGGCCGGTGAGGAAGCCCACGAGCAGTACTTC
once,TRBD2,TRBJ2-1,TRBV5-1,CASSLYVTSGRAWGVFDNEQFF,TGCGCCAGCAGCTTGTACGTGACTAGCGGGAGGGCCTGGGGAGTATTTGACAATGAGCAGTTCTTC
.,.,TRBJ1-1,TRBV9,CASSVGRRGTEAFF,TGTGCCAGCAGCGTAGGGCGGAGGGGGACTGAAGCTTTCTTT
.,.,TRBJ2-7,TRBV2,CASSEIGATYEQYF,TGTGCCAGCAGTGAAATAGGGGCGACCTACGAGCAGTACTTC
.,.,TRBJ2-2,TRBV9,CASGFLNTGELFF,TGTGCCAGCGGTTTCTTAAACACCGGGGAGCTGTTTTTT
once,.,TRBJ1-1,TRBV6-5,CASSSGPEAFF,TGTGCCAGCAGTTCGGGGCCTGAAGCTTTCTTT
.,TRBD1,TRBJ2-1,TRBV6-6,CASSWLGGTGDNEQFF,TGTGCCAGCAGTTGGTTGGGGGGGACAGGGGACAATGAGCAGTTCTTC
.,.,TRBJ2-2,TRBV5-8,CASSPEVRVTGELFF,TGTGCCAGCAGCCCGGAGGTGAGGGTCACCGGGGAGCTGTTTTTT
.,.,TRBJ1-2,TRBV19,CASSIDLGLGYTF,TGTGCCAGTAGTATAGATTTAGGGTTAGGCTACACCTTC
.,.,TRBJ1-4,TRBV19,CASSIRTTNEKLFF,TGTGCCAGTAGTATCCGAACAACTAATGAAAAACTGTTTTTT
.,TRBD1,TRBJ1-2,TRBV6-4,CASTIRTGTEDGYTF,TGTGCCAGCACTATAAGAACCGGGACAGAAGATGGCTACACCTTC
.,.,TRBJ1-1,TRBV14,CASRQGVKTEAFF,TGTGCCAGCAGACAGGGCGTAAAAACTGAAGCTTTCTTT
.,.,TRBJ2-3,TRBV4-1,CASSHTMLGTDTQYF,TGCGCCAGCAGCCATACCATGCTGGGCACAGATACGCAGTATTTT
.,.,TRBJ2-1,TRBV9,CASSVGKSSYNEQFF,TGTGCCAGCAGCGTAGGCAAGAGCTCCTACAATGAGCAGTTCTTC
.,.,TRBJ2-1,TRBV4-2,CASSLNNEQFF,TGTGCCAGCAGCCTTAACAATGAGCAGTTCTTC
.,TRBD1,TRBJ2-1,TRBV11-2,CASSWDRSSYNEQFF,TGTGCCAGCAGCTGGGACAGGAGCTCCTACAATGAGCAGTTCTTC
.,TRBD1,TRBJ2-7,TRBV19,CASSSPGQGAWRELNEQYF,TGTGCCAGTAGTAGCCCGGGACAGGGGGCGTGGCGGGAGCTTAACGAGCAGTACTTC
.,.,TRBJ2-1,TRBV5-5,CASSFGGVGGNEQFF,TGTGCCAGCAGCTTTGGCGGAGTGGGTGGTAATGAGCAGTTCTTC
.,TRBD2,TRBJ2-1,TRBV19,CASSPGLAGYNEQFF,TGTGCCAGTAGTCCGGGACTAGCGGGATACAATGAGCAGTTCTTC
.,TRBD1,TRBJ2-7,TRBV2,CASSEAIQGVYEQYF,TGTGCCAGCAGTGAAGCGATACAGGGGGTCTACGAGCAGTACTTC
.,.,TRBJ1-2,TRBV5-5,CASSLTAQNYGYTF,TGTGCCAGCAGCTTGACAGCGCAAAATTATGGCTACACCTTC
few,.,TRBJ2-1,TRBV10-3,CARDGWDNEQFF,TGTGCCAGGGACGGATGGGACAATGAGCAGTTCTTC
.,TRBD2,TRBJ2-1,TRBV29-1,CSVDPGLAVYNEQFF,TGCAGCGTCGACCCGGGACTAGCGGTTTACAATGAGCAGTTCTTC
.,TRBD2,TRBJ2-3,TRBV30,CAWDGGTTDTQYF,TGTGCCTGGGACGGGGGGACCACAGATACGCAGTATTTT
.,TRBD2,TRBJ2-1,TRBV7-6,CASSHGTRPYNEQFF,TGTGCCAGCAGCCACGGGACTAGACCTTACAATGAGCAGTTCTTC